This record concerns one T cell receptor beta chain sequence. These data belong to a study of shared clonotypes between healthy human individuals. Assay runs were performed at deep level. Across several immunoSEQ plates, the genomic DNA of each subset was split evenly. In the source study's methods: Filtering differed for immunoSEQ, which gave only junction sequences without quality scores. The data were produced by immunoSEQ multiplex PCR, yet TCRdb's version contains in-frame clones alone and is incomplete. For V, J and clone size, that table is used; D and trimming come from the DNA. This sample has roughly 2.4 million clones; around 95% occur once, and the top ten carry roughly 0.13%. This CDR3 is 13 amino acids long. Germline V lookup: CDR1 SGHDT, CDR2 YYEEEE. Trimming left V 3 bases short and J 4 bases short, with 9 bases between.

The rearrangement uses TRBV5-6 and TRBJ2-3; D possibly corresponds to TRBD1 (6 bases). Sequenced sample: naive CD4+ T cells sorted from blood. Subset noted: CD45RA+ positively selected. The sequence derives from a man between 18 and 35 years old in good health. The CDR3 spells CASSSHRADTQYF. CDR3 DNA: TGTGCCAGCAGCTCACACAGGGCAGATACGCAGTATTTT.